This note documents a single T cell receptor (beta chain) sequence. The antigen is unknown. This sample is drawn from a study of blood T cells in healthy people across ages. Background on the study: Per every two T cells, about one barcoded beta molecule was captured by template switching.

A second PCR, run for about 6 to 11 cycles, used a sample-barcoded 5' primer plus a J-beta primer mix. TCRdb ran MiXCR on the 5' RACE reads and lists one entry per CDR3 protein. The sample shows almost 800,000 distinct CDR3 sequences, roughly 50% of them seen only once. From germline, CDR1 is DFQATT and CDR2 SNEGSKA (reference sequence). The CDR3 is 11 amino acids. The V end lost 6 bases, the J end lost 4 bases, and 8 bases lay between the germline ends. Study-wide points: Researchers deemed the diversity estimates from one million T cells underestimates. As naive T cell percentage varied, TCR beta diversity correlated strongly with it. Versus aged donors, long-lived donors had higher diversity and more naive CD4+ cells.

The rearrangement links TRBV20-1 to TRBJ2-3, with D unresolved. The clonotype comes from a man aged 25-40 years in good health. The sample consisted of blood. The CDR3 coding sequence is TGCAGTGCGATGAAACCAGATACGCAGTATTTT. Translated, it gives CSAMKPDTQYF.